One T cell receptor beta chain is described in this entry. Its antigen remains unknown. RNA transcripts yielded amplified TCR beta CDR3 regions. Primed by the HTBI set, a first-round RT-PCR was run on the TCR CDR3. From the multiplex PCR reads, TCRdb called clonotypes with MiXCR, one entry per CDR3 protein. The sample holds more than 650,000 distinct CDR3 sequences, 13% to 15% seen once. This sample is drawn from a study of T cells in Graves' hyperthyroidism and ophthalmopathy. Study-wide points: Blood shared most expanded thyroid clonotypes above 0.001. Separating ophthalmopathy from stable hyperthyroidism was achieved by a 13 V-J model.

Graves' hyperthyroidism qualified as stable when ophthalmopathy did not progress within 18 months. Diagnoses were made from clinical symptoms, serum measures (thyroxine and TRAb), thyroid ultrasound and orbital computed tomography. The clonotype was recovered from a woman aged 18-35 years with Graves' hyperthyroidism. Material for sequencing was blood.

CDR3 sequence reads: CASSFYRGLDTEAFF. In nucleotides, the CDR3 is TGTGCCAGCAGTTTCTATCGGGGGCTGGACACTGAAGCTTTCTTT. This chain uses TRBV28 with TRBJ1-1; possibly TRBD1 for D (6 bases). V was trimmed by 3 bases and J by 3 bases, leaving 14 bases between them. Germline loops: CDR1 MDHEN, CDR2 SYDVKM. The CDR3 runs to 15 residues.